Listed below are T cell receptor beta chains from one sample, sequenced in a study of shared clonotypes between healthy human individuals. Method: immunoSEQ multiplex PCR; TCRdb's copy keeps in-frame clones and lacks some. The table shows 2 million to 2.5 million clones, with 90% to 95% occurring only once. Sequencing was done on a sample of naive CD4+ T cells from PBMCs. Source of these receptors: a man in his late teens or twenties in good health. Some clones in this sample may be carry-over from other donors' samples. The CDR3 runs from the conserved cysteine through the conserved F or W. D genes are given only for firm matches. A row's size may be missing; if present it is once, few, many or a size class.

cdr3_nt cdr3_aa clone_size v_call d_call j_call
TGTGCCAGCAGTCGCGGACAGGGGAGAAACACCATATATTTT CASSRGQGRNTIYF - TRBV6-5 TRBD1 TRBJ1-3
TGTGCCAGCAGCTTAGGCCAGTACAATGAGCAGTTCTTC CASSLGQYNEQFF once TRBV7-3 - TRBJ2-1
TGTGCCAGCAGTGCAAACAGGGGTGGCTACAATGAGCAGTTCTTC CASSANRGGYNEQFF - TRBV2 TRBD1 TRBJ2-1
TGTGCCAGCAGCTTAGCGACGGGCCGACCCCTCGAGCAGTTCTTC CASSLATGRPLEQFF - TRBV7-9 - TRBJ2-1
TGTGCCAGCAGCCAGGTATCAGTATTTGGGACAGGGTCTGTAGGCGAGCAGTACTTC CASSQVSVFGTGSVGEQYF - TRBV7-9 TRBD1 TRBJ2-7
TGTGCCAGCAGCCCGGTCGTTGGGACTGAAGCTTTCTTT CASSPVVGTEAFF - TRBV7-7 - TRBJ1-1
TGTGCCAGCAGCAACAGCCAGAACACCGGGGAGCTGTTTTTT CASSNSQNTGELFF - TRBV5-4 - TRBJ2-2
TGCAGCGTTGAAGGTGGGGAGACCCAGTACTTC CSVEGGETQYF few TRBV29-1 - TRBJ2-5
TGTGCCAGCAGCGCCAGGACCCAATCCTACAATGAGCAGTTCTTC CASSARTQSYNEQFF - TRBV9 - TRBJ2-1
TGTGCCAGCAGCTTGGGGACTAGCGGGAATGAGCAGTTCTTC CASSLGTSGNEQFF - TRBV7-8 TRBD2 TRBJ2-1
TGTGCCAGCATTGGGACTCCTCCTTACGGTGAGCAGTTCTTC CASIGTPPYGEQFF - TRBV6-5 - TRBJ2-1
TGCGCCAGCAGCTACCGACCAGGGGAAGCGGTGGAGACCCAGTACTTC CASSYRPGEAVETQYF - TRBV5-1 - TRBJ2-5
TGTGCCAGCTCACCGGGACAGGGTAGTGAAAAACTGTTTTTT CASSPGQGSEKLFF - TRBV18 TRBD1 TRBJ1-4
TGTGCCAGCAGCGTAGGACAGAACAATCAGCCCCAGCATTTT CASSVGQNNQPQHF - TRBV9 - TRBJ1-5
TGTGCCAGCAGTTCGACTCAACAGGGAAATTCACCCCTCCACTTT CASSSTQQGNSPLHF - TRBV28 - TRBJ1-6
TGTGCCAGCAGTGCGGGGACAGTGGGTTATGGCTACACCTTC CASSAGTVGYGYTF - TRBV7-3 TRBD1 TRBJ1-2
TGCGCCAGCAGCCTCGGGGGCGGGGGCGTAACTGAAGCTTTCTTT CASSLGGGGVTEAFF - TRBV4-1 - TRBJ1-1
TGTGCCAGCAGCCAAGTTTGGGGCTACGAGCAGTACTTC CASSQVWGYEQYF - TRBV14 - TRBJ2-7
TGTGCCAGCAGTGAATCCGGGACGTCCTCCGTTGGCTACACCTTC CASSESGTSSVGYTF few TRBV25-1 - TRBJ1-2
TGTGCCAGCAGCCAACCAGGGGTCCACGAGCAGTACTTC CASSQPGVHEQYF - TRBV7-9 - TRBJ2-7